The clone carrying this T cell receptor beta chain was detected once. Its matching antigen is unknown. The PCR contained 60 Vbeta and 13 Jbeta primers. TCRdb's table, derived via immunoSEQ multiplex PCR, lists solely in-frame clones and lacks some. The table lists approximately 150,000 clones, over 80% of them singletons. This specimen comes from a study of cytomegalovirus exposure and HLA in healthy donors. Turning to the study itself: Of the donors genotyped, 300 to 500 in all, over 80% fell in the Caucasian-associated ancestry cluster.

Points from the study as a whole: A later look showed TCR association rates differing by HLA locus, highest for DRB1 and lowest for HLA-C. In a later analysis, common viral pathogens appeared linked to several of the most significant clusters. High specificity and sensitivity for cytomegalovirus status were reported for the classifier.

The receptor comes from a male donor in good health and CMV-seronegative. Sample: PBMCs.

The CDR3 DNA reads TGCGCCAGCAGCCACCCGGACAGCCGTAATGAAAAACTGTTTTTT. Amino acids: CASSHPDSRNEKLFF. This chain joins TRBV4-1 and TRBJ1-4; D possibly corresponds to TRBD1 (6 bases). The CDR3 totals 15 residues. CDR1 and CDR2 (germline): MGHRA, YSYEKL. The V end was cut by 3 bases, the J end by 4 bases, with 12 bases between.